The clone carrying this T cell receptor (beta chain) was found a few times. The antigen is unknown. This entry is derived from a study of a mutant IDH1 vaccine in newly diagnosed glioma. On the study more broadly: Following radiotherapy alone, or alongside temozolomide cycles, vaccination was started after an interval of 4-6 weeks. Among treated patients, around 62% were male and around 40% female, and mean age was approximately 40 years. Before enrollment, the patients had been treated with radiotherapy alone, temozolomide alone, or both together. Most of them had received both.

Method: immunoSEQ multiplex PCR; TCRdb's copy keeps in-frame clones and lacks some. The repertoire consists of about 53,000 clones, with about 86% occurring once and the leading ten covering approximately 7.4%. Time point denoted: week 5, during vaccination. In every dose of vaccine, 300 ug of mutant IDH1 20-mer peptide was given alongside topical imiquimod. There were new WHO grade 3 or 4 astrocytomas in the donors, and these were IDH1-mutant and ATRX-lost. Trimming cost V 1 base and J 5 bases, with 8 bases left between them. The CDR3 contains 13 residues. The germline gives CDR1 MGHRA, CDR2 YSYEKL. This receptor was obtained from a woman aged 50 to 60 with glioma. This specimen consisted of PBMCs, obtained from a glioma patient whose treatment included an IDH1 peptide vaccine. The chain links TRBV4-1 to TRBJ1-2; D remains ambiguous. CDR3 protein: CASSQGDWYGYTF. The CDR3 region has the DNA TGCGCCAGCAGCCAAGGGGATTGGTATGGCTACACCTTC.